What follows are 15 T cell receptor beta chains derived from one specimen sequenced in a study of CD8 T cells in Susac syndrome. Random hexamers were used to reverse transcribe an amount of roughly 0.45 to 1 ug RNA. Via MiXCR, TCRdb re-called the immunoSEQ multiplex PCR reads, giving one row per CDR3 protein. The repertoire has about 300,000 distinct CDR3 sequences, roughly 90% of them found once; the top ten carry 0.18%. Sequencing was carried out using CD8+ T cells from PBMCs. All receptors derive from a human donor with multiple sclerosis.

This chain uses TRBV20-1 with TRBJ2-3, with TRBD1 as a possible D gene (6 bases). The CDR3 covers 16 residues. Trimming cost V 3 bases and J 1 base, with 17 bases left between them. The germline gives CDR1 DFQATT, CDR2 SNEGSKA (reference sequence). The CDR3 region is CSASDPGAFRTDTQYF. The CDR3, as DNA: TGCAGTGCTAGTGACCCAGGGGCCTTTCGCACAGATACGCAGTATTTT.

This sequence joins TRBV27 and TRBJ2-7; TRBD1 agrees at 9 bases. With V trimmed by 7 bases and J by 6 bases, 7 bases remained unmatched. The germline CDR1 and CDR2 sequences are MNHEY and SMNVEV (reference sequence). The CDR3 length is 13 residues. The CDR3 DNA reads TGTGCCAGCATGGGACAGGGTTCTCGCGAGCAGTACTTC. Translated, it gives CASMGQGSREQYF.

V and J are TRBV20-1 and TRBJ2-1, with 8 bases that match TRBD2. CDR3 length: 13 amino acids. Trimming removed 5 bases from V and 5 bases from J; junction bases left unmatched: 5. The germline gives CDR1 DFQATT, CDR2 SNEGSKA (reference sequence). CDR3 nucleotides: TGCAGTGCTCAGAGCGGGAGTCACAATGAGCAGTTCTTC. It encodes CSAQSGSHNEQFF.

The chain employs TRBV14 and TRBJ1-3; a possible D gene is TRBD1 (5 bases). Germline CDR1 SGHDN, CDR2 FVKESK. With 5 bases removed from V and 0 bases from J, the gap between germline ends came to 11 bases. This CDR3 spans 15 amino acids. The CDR3: CASSATTDSGNTIYF. The CDR3 DNA reads TGTGCCAGCAGCGCCACGACAGACTCTGGAAACACCATATATTTT.

The chain uses TRBV7-8 and TRBJ2-2; possible D gene TRBD1, 6 bases. There are 17 residues in the CDR3. V was shortened by 7 bases and J by 4 bases, with 22 bases between the two germline ends. CDR1 SGHVS and CDR2 FQNEAQ come from the germline V gene. This CDR3 reads CASTWWKDRQTTGELFF. CDR3 DNA sequence: TGTGCCAGCACTTGGTGGAAGGACAGACAGACCACCGGGGAGCTGTTTTTT.

The rearrangement joins TRBV27 to TRBJ2-7; D is unresolved. V was shortened by 2 bases and J by 1 base, with 9 bases between the two germline ends. CDR1 and CDR2 (germline): MNHEY, SMNVEV (reference sequence). There are 14 residues in the CDR3. The CDR3 sequence: CASSLAAGSYEQYF. The CDR3 DNA reads as TGTGCCAGCAGTTTAGCGGCAGGTTCCTACGAGCAGTACTTC.

The chain links TRBV4-1 to TRBJ2-7; D is undetermined. Germline CDR1 reads MGHRA; CDR2 reads YSYEKL. Trimming took 1 base from V and 6 from J, leaving 10 bases between them. The CDR3 has 13 amino acids. CDR3 sequence (DNA): TGCGCCAGCAGCCAAGCAAAGGCTAGCGAGCAGTACTTC. Translated, it gives CASSQAKASEQYF.

This clonotype was detected only a few times. The rearrangement uses TRBV3-1 and TRBJ2-2; D might be TRBD1 or TRBD2, each matching 6 bases. V shed 3 bases and J shed 1 base, with 12 bases lying between them. Germline-derived CDR1 and CDR2 are LGHDT and YNNKEL (reference sequence). The CDR3 runs 16 residues. The CDR3 DNA reads TGTGCCAGCAGCCAGGCCGGAGGGGGGAACACCGGGGAGCTGTTTTTT. This translates into CASSQAGGGNTGELFF.

The table lists this clonotype with a count of one. The chain uses TRBV9 and TRBJ2-7, with D possibly being TRBD1 or TRBD2 (5 bases each). Germline CDR1 is SGDLS and CDR2 is YYNGEE. Trimming took off 0 bases at V and 2 bases at J, with 9 bases between the two ends. The CDR3 covers 14 residues. CDR3 coding DNA: TGTGCCAGCAGCGTAGAAGGGACCGCCTACGAGCAGTACTTC. It is translated as CASSVEGTAYEQYF. Combining the CDR3 with reference TRBV9 and TRBJ2-7 gives the whole variable domain DSGVTQTPKHLITATGQRVTLRCSPRSGDLSVYWYQQSLDQGLQFLIQYYNGEERAKGNILERFSAQQFPDLHSELNLSSLELGDSALYFCASSVEGTAYEQYFGPGTRLTVT.

The V gene is TRBV19, the J gene TRBJ2-2, with 10 bases aligning to TRBD1. Germline CDR1 and CDR2: LNHDA and SQIVND (reference sequence). V was clipped by 3 bases and J by 4 bases; unmatched bases: 5. This CDR3 comprises 16 residues. The CDR3 DNA is TGTGCCAGTAGTATTCGACAGGGGGCGAGCACCGGGGAGCTGTTTTTT. It translates to CASSIRQGASTGELFF.

The chain recombines TRBV2 with TRBJ2-1; a possible D gene is TRBD2 (6 bases). Germline CDR1 reads SNHLY; CDR2 reads FYNNEI. CDR3 length equals 14 residues. V was cut by 3 bases and J by 7 bases, with 13 bases left in between. CDR3 DNA: TGTGCCAGCAGTGATGGGGGGTCGAGAAATGAGCAGTTCTTC. It yields the protein CASSDGGSRNEQFF. Together with reference TRBV2 and TRBJ2-1, the CDR3 gives the full variable domain: EPEVTQTPSHQVTQMGQEVILRCVPISNHLYFYWYRQILGQKVEFLVSFYNNEISEKSEIFDDQFSVERPDGSNFTLKIRSTKLEDSAMYFCASSDGGSRNEQFFGPGTRLTVL.

This clonotype was observed a single time. V and J are TRBV15 and TRBJ2-7, with D uncertain. V was pared by 0 bases and J by 0 bases, with 12 bases between. This CDR3 comprises 16 residues. Per the germline V gene, CDR1 is LNHNV and CDR2 is YYDKDF (reference sequence). CDR3 loop: CATSRDLREYSYEQYF. For the CDR3, the DNA is TGTGCCACCAGCAGAGATTTAAGGGAATACTCCTACGAGCAGTACTTC.

The chain combines TRBV9 with TRBJ2-7; 9 bases agree with TRBD1. The J segment lost 2 bases and the V segment lost 3 bases, leaving 12 bases of the junction unmatched. The germline CDR1 and CDR2 sequences are SGDLS and YYNGEE. The CDR3 sequence is 17 residues long. The CDR3 sequence: CASSGAGTGRGPYEQYF. CDR3 sequence (DNA): TGTGCCAGCAGCGGCGCCGGGACAGGGAGAGGCCCCTACGAGCAGTACTTC.

This sequence joins TRBV28 and TRBJ2-5, with 7 bases that match TRBD2. Germline CDR1 is MDHEN and CDR2 is SYDVKM. V gave up 1 base and J gave up 5 bases; unmatched junction bases: 13. This CDR3 comprises 17 residues. CDR3 in DNA: TGTGCCAGCAGTTTATTAGGCCTAGCGGCCTCGGACGAGACCCAGTACTTC. It encodes CASSLLGLAASDETQYF. Complete variable domain (other parts from reference TRBV28 and TRBJ2-5): DVKVTQSSRYLVKRTGEKVFLECVQDMDHENMFWYRQDPGLGLRLIYFSYDVKMKEKGDIPEGYSVSREKKERFSLILESASTNQTSMYLCASSLLGLAASDETQYFGPGTRLLVL.

V usage is TRBV30 and J usage is TRBJ2-1; weak D call: TRBD1 (6 bases). This CDR3 comprises 12 residues. Germline CDR1 GTSNPN, CDR2 SVGIG (reference sequence). V gave up 4 bases and J gave up 7 bases, with 11 bases separating them. The CDR3 nucleotides read TGTGCCTGGACTGAGGGGACAAATGAGCAGTTCTTC. Translation gives CAWTEGTNEQFF.